Included here is one T cell receptor beta chain sequence, with context. The target antigen is unknown. This sample's time point: week 5, during vaccination. The study gave 300 ug of mutant IDH1 20-mer peptide per vaccine dose, with topical imiquimod. This specimen comes from a study of a mutant IDH1 vaccine in newly diagnosed glioma. About the research overall: Vaccinations were initiated 4-6 weeks following radiotherapy alone, or were given together with temozolomide cycles. Sex among treated patients split about 60% male, approximately 40% female; mean age was roughly 40 years.

The CDR3 covers 12 residues. Germline V CDR1 and CDR2: GTSNPN, SVGIG (reference sequence). V shed 5 bases and J 9 bases; nucleotides not matched to a gene: 6. The data were produced by immunoSEQ multiplex PCR, yet TCRdb's version contains in-frame clones alone and is incomplete. The top ten clones hold 4.6% of a sample with some 55,000 clones, about 90% of them seen once. V and J are TRBV30 and TRBJ2-1; the match to TRBD1 covers 8 bases. This clonotype originated in a woman in her thirties or forties with glioma. The source material was PBMCs, sampled from a glioma patient whose treatment included an IDH1 peptide vaccine. The CDR3 here is CAWAKTGGEQFF. CDR3 in DNA: TGTGCCTGGGCCAAAACAGGGGGTGAGCAGTTCTTC.